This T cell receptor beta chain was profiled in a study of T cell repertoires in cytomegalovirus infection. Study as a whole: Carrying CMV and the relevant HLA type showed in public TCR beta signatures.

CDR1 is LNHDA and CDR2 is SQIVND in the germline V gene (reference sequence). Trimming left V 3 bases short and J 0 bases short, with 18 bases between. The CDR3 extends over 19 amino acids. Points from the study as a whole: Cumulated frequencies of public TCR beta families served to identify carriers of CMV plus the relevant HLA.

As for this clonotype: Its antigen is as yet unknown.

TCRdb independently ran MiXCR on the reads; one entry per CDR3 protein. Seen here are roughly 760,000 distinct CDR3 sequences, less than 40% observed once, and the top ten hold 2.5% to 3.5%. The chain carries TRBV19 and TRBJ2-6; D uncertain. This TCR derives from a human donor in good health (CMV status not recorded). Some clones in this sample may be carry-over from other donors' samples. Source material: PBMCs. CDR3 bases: TGTGCCAGTAGTATTGATGGGGTTTGGACCACCTCTGGGGCCAACGTCCTGACTTTC. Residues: CASSIDGVWTTSGANVLTF.